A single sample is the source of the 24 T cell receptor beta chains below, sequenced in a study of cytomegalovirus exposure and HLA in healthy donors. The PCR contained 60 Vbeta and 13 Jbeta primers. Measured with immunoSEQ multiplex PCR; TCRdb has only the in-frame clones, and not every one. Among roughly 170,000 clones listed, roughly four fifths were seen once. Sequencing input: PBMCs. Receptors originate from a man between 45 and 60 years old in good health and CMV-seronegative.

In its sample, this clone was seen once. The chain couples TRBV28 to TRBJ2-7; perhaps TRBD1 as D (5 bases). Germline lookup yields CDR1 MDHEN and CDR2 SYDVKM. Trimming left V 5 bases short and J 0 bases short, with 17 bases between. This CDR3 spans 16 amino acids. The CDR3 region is CASSPPGRAYSYEQYF. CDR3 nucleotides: TGTGCCAGCAGTCCCCCGGGCAGGGCCTACTCCTACGAGCAGTACTTC.

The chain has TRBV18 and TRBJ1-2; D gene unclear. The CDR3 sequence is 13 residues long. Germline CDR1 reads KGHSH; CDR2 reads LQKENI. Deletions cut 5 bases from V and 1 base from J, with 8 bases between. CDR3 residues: CASSDGDNYGYTF. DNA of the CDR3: TGTGCCAGCTCAGACGGAGATAACTATGGCTACACCTTC.

CDR3 region: CASSSRVNQPQHF. The CDR3 region has the DNA TGTGCCAGCAGTTCCAGGGTAAATCAGCCCCAGCATTTT. The chain joins TRBV6-5 to TRBJ1-5; possible D gene TRBD1, 5 bases. Germline V gene sequence: CDR1 MNHEY, CDR2 SVGAGI. The V and J ends lost 4 bases and 4 bases respectively, with 8 bases between them. This CDR3 is 13 amino acids long.

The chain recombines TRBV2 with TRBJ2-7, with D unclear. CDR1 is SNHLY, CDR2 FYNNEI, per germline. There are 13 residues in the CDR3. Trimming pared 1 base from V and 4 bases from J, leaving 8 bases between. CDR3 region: CASSEGDNYEQYF. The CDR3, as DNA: TGTGCCAGCAGTGAAGGCGACAATTACGAGCAGTACTTC.

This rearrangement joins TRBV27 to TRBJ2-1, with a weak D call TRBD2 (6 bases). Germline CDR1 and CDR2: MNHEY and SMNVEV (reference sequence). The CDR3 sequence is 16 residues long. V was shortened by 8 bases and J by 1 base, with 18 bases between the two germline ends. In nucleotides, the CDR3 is TGTGCCAGCGGCCCGTTCCGGGCGGGGTCCTACAATGAGCAGTTCTTC. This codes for CASGPFRAGSYNEQFF.

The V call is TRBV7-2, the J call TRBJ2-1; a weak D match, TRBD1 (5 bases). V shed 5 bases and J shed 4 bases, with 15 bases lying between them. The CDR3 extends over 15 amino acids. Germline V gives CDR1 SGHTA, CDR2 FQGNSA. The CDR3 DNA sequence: TGTGCCAGCAGCGGACAATCACTATCTTACAATGAGCAGTTCTTC. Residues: CASSGQSLSYNEQFF.

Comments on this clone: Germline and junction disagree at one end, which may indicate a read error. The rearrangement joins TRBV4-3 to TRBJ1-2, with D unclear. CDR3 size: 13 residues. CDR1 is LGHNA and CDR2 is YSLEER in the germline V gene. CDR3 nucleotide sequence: TGCGCCAGCAGCCAAGTCGGCGGGTATGGCTGCACCTTC. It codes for CASSQVGGYGCTF.

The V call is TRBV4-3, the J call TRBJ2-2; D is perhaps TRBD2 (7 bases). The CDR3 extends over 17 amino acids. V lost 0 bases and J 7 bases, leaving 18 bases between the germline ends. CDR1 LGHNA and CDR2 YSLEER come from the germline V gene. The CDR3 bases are TGCGCCAGCAGCCAAGACTACCTGGGGGGCGGGGGCGGGGAGCTGTTTTTT. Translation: CASSQDYLGGGGGELFF.

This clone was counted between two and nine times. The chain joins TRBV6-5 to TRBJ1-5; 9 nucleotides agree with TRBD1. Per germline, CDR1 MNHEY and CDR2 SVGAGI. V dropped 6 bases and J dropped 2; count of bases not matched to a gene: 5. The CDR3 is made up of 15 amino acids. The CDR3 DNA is TGTGCCAGCAGCCCAAGGACAGGGGGCAATCAGCCCCAGCATTTT. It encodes CASSPRTGGNQPQHF.

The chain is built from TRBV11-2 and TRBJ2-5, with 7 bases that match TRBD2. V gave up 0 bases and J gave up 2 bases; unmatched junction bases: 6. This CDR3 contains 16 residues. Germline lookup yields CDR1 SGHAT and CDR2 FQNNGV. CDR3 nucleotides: TGTGCCAGCAGCTTAGATCGATTAGCGGGTCAAGAGACCCAGTACTTC. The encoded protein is CASSLDRLAGQETQYF.

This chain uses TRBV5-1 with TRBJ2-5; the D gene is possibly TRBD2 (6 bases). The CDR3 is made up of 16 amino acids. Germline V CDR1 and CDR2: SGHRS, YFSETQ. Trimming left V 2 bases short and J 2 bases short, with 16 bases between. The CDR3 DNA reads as TGCGCCAGCAGCTTCTACACGGGGGTCGTACAAGAGACCCAGTACTTC. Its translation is CASSFYTGVVQETQYF.

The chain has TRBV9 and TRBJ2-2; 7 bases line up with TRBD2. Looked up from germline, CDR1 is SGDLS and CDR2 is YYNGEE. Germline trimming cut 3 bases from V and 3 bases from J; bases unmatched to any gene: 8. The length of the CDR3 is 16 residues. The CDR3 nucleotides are TGTGCCAGCAGCGAGGGTGGCGGGGGTTACACCGGGGAGCTGTTTTTT. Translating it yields CASSEGGGGYTGELFF.

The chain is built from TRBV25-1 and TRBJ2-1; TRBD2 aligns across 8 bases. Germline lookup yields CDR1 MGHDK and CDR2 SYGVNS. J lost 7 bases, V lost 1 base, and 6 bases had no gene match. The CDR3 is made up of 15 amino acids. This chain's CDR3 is CASSESGGRRNEQFF. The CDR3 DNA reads TGTGCCAGCAGTGAATCGGGCGGGAGGAGGAATGAGCAGTTCTTC. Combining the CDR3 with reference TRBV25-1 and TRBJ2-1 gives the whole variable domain EADIYQTPRYLVIGTGKKITLECSQTMGHDKMYWYQQDPGMELHLIHYSYGVNSTEKGDLSSESTVSRIRTEHFPLTLESARPSHTSQYLCASSESGGRRNEQFFGPGTRLTVL.

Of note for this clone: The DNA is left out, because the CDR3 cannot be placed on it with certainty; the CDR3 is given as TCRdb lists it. The CDR3 protein is CASSTSGVAGVTGELFF. This chain joins TRBV28 and TRBJ2-2; TRBD2, the D gene given by the table, was not confirmed from the DNA. The CDR3 contains 17 residues when both ends are counted. Germline loops: CDR1 MDHEN, CDR2 SYDVKM.

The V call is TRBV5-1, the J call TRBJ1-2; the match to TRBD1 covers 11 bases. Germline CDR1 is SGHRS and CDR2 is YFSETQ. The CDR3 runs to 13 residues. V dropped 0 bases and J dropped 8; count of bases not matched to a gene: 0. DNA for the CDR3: TGCGCCAGCAGCTTGGGGACAGGGGGCGGCTACACCTTC. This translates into CASSLGTGGGYTF.

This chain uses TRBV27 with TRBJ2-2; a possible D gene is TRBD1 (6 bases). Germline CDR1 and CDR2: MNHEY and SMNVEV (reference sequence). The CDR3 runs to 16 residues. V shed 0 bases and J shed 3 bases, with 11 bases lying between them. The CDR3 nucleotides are TGTGCCAGCAGTTTATCGTGGGGGCGGGACACCGGGGAGCTGTTTTTT. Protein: CASSLSWGRDTGELFF.

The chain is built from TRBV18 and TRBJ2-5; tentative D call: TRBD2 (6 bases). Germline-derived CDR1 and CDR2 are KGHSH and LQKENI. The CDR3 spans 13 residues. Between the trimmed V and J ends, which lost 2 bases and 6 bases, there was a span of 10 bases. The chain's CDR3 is CASSPAGIQTQYF. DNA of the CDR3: TGTGCCAGCTCACCAGCGGGAATCCAGACCCAGTACTTC. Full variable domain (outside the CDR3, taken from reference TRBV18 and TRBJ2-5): NAGVMQNPRHLVRRRGQEARLRCSPMKGHSHVYWYRQLPEEGLKFMVYLQKENIIDESGMPKERFSAEFPKEGPSILRIQQVVRGDSAAYFCASSPAGIQTQYFGPGTRLLVL.

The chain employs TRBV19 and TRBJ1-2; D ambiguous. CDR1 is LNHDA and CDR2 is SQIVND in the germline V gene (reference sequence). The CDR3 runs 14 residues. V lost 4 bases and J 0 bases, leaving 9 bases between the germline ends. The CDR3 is CASSSGPANYGYTF. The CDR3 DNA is TGTGCCAGTAGTAGTGGTCCAGCTAACTATGGCTACACCTTC.

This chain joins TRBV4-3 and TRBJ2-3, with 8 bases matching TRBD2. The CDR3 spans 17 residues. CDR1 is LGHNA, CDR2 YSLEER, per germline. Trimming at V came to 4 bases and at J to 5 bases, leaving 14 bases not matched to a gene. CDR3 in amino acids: CASSPLASGYNLDTQYF. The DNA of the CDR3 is TGCGCCAGCAGCCCCTTGGCTAGCGGGTATAACTTAGATACGCAGTATTTT.

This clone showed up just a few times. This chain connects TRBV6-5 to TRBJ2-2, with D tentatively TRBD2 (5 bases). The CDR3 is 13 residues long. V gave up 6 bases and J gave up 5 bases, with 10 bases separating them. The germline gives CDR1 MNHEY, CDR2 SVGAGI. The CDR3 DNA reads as TGTGCCAGCAGGAGTCCGGGGACCGGGGAGCTGTTTTTT. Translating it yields CASRSPGTGELFF.

CDR3 residues: CAISVAGGSTDTQYF. The CDR3 nucleotides read TGTGCCATCAGTGTAGCGGGGGGTAGTACAGATACGCAGTATTTT. V and J are TRBV10-3 and TRBJ2-3, with 10 bases aligning to TRBD2. This CDR3 has 15 amino acids. V lost 4 bases to trimming and J lost 3 bases; unmatched junction nucleotides: 4. Germline V gene sequence: CDR1 ENHRY, CDR2 SYGVKD.

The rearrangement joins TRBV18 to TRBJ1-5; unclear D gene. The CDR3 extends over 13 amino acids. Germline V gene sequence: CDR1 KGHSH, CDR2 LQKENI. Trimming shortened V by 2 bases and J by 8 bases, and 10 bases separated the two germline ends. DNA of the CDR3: TGTGCCAGCTCACCAATAAAGATAGAGCCCCAGCATTTT. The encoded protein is CASSPIKIEPQHF.

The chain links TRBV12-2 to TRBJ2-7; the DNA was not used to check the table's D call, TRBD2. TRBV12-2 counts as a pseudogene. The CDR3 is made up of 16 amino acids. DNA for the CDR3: TGTGCAAGTCGCTTATCCGGACTAGCGGGAGGTGAGGAGCAGTACTTC. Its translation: CASRLSGLAGGEEQYF.

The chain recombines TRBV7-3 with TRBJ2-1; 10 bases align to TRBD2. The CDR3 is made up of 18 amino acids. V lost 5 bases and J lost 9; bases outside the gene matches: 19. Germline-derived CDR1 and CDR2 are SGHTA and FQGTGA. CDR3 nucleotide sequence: TGTGCCAGCAGCACCGCCCCCTTAGCGGGAGGAGCTGCCGCTGAGCAGTTCTTC. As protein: CASSTAPLAGGAAAEQFF.